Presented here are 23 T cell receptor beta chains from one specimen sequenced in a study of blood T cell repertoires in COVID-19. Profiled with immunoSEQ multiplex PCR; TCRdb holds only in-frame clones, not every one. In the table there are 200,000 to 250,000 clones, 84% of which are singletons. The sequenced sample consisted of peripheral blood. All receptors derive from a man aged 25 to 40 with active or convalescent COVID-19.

The CDR3 bases are TGTGCCAGCAGCCCTCGAGGTAGCGGGGTTTACGAGCAGTACTTC. It translates to CASSPRGSGVYEQYF. This chain links TRBV7-8 with TRBJ2-7, with TRBD2 identical over 8 bases. Germline CDR1 SGHVS, CDR2 FQNEAQ. The CDR3 length is 15 residues. With V trimmed by 5 bases and J by 4 bases, 10 bases remained unmatched.

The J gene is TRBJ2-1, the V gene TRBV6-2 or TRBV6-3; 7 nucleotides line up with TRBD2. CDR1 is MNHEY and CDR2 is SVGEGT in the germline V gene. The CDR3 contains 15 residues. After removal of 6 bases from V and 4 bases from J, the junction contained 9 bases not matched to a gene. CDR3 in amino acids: CASSQWRETYNEQFF. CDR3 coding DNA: TGTGCCAGCAGCCAGTGGCGGGAGACTTACAATGAGCAGTTCTTC.

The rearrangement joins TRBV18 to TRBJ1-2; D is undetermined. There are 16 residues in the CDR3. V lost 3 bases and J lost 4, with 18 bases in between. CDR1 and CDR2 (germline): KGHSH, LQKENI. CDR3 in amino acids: CASSPQRPTSTYGYTF. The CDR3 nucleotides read TGTGCCAGCTCACCTCAGAGACCGACTTCGACCTATGGCTACACCTTC.

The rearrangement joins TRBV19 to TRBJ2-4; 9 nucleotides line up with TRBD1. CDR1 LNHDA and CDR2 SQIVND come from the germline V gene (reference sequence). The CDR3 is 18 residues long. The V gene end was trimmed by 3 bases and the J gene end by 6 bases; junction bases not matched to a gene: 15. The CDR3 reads CASSIEGWTGVGLNIQYF. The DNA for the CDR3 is TGTGCCAGTAGTATTGAAGGGTGGACAGGGGTTGGATTAAACATTCAGTACTTC.

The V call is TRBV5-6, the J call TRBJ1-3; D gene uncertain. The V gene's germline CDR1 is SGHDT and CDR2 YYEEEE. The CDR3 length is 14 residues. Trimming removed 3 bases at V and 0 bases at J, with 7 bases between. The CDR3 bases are TGTGCCAGCAGCTCCCGTTTCTCTGGAAACACCATATATTTT. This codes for CASSSRFSGNTIYF. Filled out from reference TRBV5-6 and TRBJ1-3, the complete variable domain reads DAGVTQSPTHLIKTRGQQVTLRCSPKSGHDTVSWYQQALGQGPQFIFQYYEEEERQRGNFPDRFSGHQFPNYSSELNVNALLLGDSALYLCASSSRFSGNTIYFGEGSWLTVV.

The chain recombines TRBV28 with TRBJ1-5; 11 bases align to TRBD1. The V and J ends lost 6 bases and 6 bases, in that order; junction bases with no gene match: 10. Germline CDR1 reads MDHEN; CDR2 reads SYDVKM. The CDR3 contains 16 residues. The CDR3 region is CASSERGTGGGQPQHF. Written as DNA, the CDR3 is TGTGCCAGCAGCGAACGTGGGACAGGGGGGGGTCAGCCCCAGCATTTT.

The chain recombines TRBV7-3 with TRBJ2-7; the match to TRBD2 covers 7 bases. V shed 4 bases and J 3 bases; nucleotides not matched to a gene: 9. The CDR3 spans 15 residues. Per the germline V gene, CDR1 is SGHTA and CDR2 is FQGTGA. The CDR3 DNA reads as TGTGCCAGCAGCTCGCGGCCGGGCGGGAGCTACGAGCAGTACTTC. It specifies CASSSRPGGSYEQYF.

Written as DNA, the CDR3 is TGTGCCAGCAGTTACTCCTCCTCGGGGGAGACCCAGTACTTC. Its translation: CASSYSSSGETQYF. This rearrangement joins TRBV6-5 to TRBJ2-5, with a weak D call TRBD2 (5 bases). Between the trimmed V and J ends, which lost 0 bases and 5 bases, there was a span of 10 bases. The CDR3 sequence is 14 residues long. Germline CDR1 reads MNHEY; CDR2 reads SVGAGI.

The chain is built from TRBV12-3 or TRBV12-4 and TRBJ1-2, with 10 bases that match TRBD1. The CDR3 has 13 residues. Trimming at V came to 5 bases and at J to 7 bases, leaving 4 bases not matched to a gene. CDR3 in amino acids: CASSPGQGSGYTF. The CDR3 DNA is TGTGCCAGCAGTCCGGGACAGGGGTCTGGCTACACCTTC.

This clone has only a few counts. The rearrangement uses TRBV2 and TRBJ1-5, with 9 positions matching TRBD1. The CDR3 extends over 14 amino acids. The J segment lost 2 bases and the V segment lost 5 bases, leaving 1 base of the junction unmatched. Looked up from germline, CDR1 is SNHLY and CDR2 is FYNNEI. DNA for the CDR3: TGTGCCAGCAGTTGGGACAGGGGCAATCAGCCCCAGCATTTT. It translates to CASSWDRGNQPQHF.

This CDR3 is CASSPRGDPTDTQYF. The CDR3 DNA reads as TGTGCCAGCAGCCCCCGCGGGGACCCCACAGATACGCAGTATTTT. The chain recombines TRBV7-6 with TRBJ2-3; D possibly corresponds to TRBD2 (6 bases). The CDR3 runs to 15 residues. V was shortened by 5 bases and J by 2 bases, with 14 bases between the two germline ends. Germline V gives CDR1 SGHVS, CDR2 FNYEAQ.

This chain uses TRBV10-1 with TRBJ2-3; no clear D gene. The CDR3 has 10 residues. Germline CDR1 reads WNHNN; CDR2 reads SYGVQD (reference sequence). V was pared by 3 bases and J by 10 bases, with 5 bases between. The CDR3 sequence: CASSETSQYF. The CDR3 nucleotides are TGCGCCAGCAGTGAAACTTCGCAGTATTTT.

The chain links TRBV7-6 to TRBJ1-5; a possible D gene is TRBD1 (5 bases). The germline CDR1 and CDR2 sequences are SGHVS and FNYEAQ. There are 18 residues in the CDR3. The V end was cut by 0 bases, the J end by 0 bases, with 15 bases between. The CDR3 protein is CASSLALRTPDSNQPQHF. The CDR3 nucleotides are TGTGCCAGCAGCTTAGCTCTCCGGACACCTGATAGCAATCAGCCCCAGCATTTT.

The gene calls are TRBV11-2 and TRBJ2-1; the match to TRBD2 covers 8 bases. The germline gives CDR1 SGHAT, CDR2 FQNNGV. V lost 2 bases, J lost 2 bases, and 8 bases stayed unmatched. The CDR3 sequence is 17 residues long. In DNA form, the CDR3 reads TGTGCCAGCAGCTTATATCGGGGGGGAATTACCTACAATGAGCAGTTCTTC. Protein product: CASSLYRGGITYNEQFF.

The CDR3: CASSDDRGTGYTF. CDR3 in DNA: TGTGCCAGCAGTGACGACAGGGGGACTGGCTACACCTTC. V is TRBV2 and J is TRBJ1-2; 9 bases agree with TRBD1. Per germline, CDR1 SNHLY and CDR2 FYNNEI. The CDR3 sequence is 13 residues long. Trimming took 3 bases from V and 7 from J; bases not matched to a gene: 3.

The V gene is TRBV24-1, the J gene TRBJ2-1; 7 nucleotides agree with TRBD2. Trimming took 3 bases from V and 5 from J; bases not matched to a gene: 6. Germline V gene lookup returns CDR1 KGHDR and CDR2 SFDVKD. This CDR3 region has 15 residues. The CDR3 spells CATSDKAGYNNEQFF. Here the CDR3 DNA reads TGTGCCACCAGTGATAAAGCGGGATACAACAATGAGCAGTTCTTC.

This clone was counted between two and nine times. CDR3 bases: TGTGCCAGCAGCCAAAGACAGGGGAATCAGCCCCAGCATTTT. Residues: CASSQRQGNQPQHF. This chain links TRBV3-1 (or the pseudogene TRBV3-2) with TRBJ1-5; the match to TRBD1 covers 8 bases. After removal of 2 bases from V and 4 bases from J, the junction contained 1 base not matched to a gene. Per the germline V gene, CDR1 is LGHDT and CDR2 is YNNKEL (reference sequence). CDR3 size: 14 residues.

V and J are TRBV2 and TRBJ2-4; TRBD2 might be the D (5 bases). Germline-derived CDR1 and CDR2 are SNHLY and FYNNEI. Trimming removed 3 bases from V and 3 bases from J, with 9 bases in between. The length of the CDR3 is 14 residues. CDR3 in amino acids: CASSETTYKNIQYF. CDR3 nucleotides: TGTGCCAGCAGTGAGACTACCTACAAAAACATTCAGTACTTC.

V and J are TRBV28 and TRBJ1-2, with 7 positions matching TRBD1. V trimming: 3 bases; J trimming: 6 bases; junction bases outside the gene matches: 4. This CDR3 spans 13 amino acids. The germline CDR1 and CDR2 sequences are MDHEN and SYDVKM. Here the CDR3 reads CASSFQGGDGYTF. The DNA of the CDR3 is TGTGCCAGCAGTTTTCAGGGGGGCGATGGCTACACCTTC.

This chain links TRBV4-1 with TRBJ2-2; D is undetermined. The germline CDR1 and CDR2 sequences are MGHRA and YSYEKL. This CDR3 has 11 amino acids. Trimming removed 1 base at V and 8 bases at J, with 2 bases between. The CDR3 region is CASSQVGELFF. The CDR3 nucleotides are TGCGCCAGCAGCCAAGTAGGGGAGCTGTTTTTT.

In DNA form, the CDR3 reads TGTGCCAGCAGCCAACCGGGACAGGGGCATCAAGAGCAGTACTTC. It codes for CASSQPGQGHQEQYF. V and J are TRBV3-1 (or the pseudogene TRBV3-2) and TRBJ2-7, with TRBD1 matching over 10 bases. The germline V gene encodes CDR1 LGHDT and CDR2 YNNKEL (reference sequence). The CDR3 extends over 15 amino acids. After removal of 2 bases from V and 7 bases from J, the junction contained 8 bases not matched to a gene.

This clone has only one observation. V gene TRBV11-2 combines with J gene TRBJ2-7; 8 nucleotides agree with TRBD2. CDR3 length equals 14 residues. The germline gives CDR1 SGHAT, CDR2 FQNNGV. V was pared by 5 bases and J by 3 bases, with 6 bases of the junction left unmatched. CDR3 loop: CASSLIAGIYEQYF. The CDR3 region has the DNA TGTGCCAGCAGCCTCATAGCGGGAATCTACGAGCAGTACTTC.

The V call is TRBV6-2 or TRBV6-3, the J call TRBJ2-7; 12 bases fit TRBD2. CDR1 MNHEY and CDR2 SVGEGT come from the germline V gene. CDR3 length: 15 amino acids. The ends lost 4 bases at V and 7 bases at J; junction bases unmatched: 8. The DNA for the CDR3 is TGTGCCAGCAGTTTCGGACTAGCGGGGCTTTATGAGCAGTACTTC. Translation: CASSFGLAGLYEQYF.